The clone carrying this TCR beta chain showed up many times. UMIs were added to TCR cDNA along with a universal primer site when it was made by 5'RACE template switching. MiXCR, applied by TCRdb to the 5' RACE reads, yields one record per CDR3 protein. Seen here are 150,000 to 200,000 distinct CDR3 sequences, over 7% observed once, and the top ten hold under 40%. These data are taken from a study of T cells after yellow fever vaccination. From germline, CDR1 is MNHEY and CDR2 SVGEGT. Deletions cut 5 bases from V and 4 bases from J, with 6 bases between. This CDR3 contains 11 residues. The source of this sequence is a man aged 18 to 29 who received the YFV17D yellow fever vaccine. The specimen comprised CD8+ T cells sorted from PBMCs, sampled 45 days after the yellow fever booster vaccination. This rearrangement joins TRBV6-2 or TRBV6-3 to TRBJ2-7, with D possibly being TRBD2 (5 bases). The CDR3: CASSRGYEQYF. The DNA of the CDR3 is TGTGCCAGCAGTCGAGGGTACGAGCAGTACTTC.